This TCR beta chain is drawn from a study of T cell responses to AZD1222 COVID-19 vaccine. TCRdb's copy holds only in-frame clones and misses some; the assay was immunoSEQ multiplex PCR. The sample records more than 110,000 clones, more than 85% being singletons. About this clone itself: The target antigen is unknown.

This CDR3 contains 12 residues. The V gene's germline CDR1 is SQVTM and CDR2 ANQGSEA. V dropped 0 bases and J dropped 6 bases, with 9 bases sitting between them. Study-wide points: When two AZD1222 doses had been given, Spike-specific TCR breadth and depth rose. All repertoire sampling was performed exclusively after the peak T cell response. As reported, nearly half of all spike-specific TCRs target variant regions that are unmutated. Clonal diversity may have been underestimated, and the donors were mostly white British, with more females than males.

Sequences were derived from peripheral blood, sampled on day 0 of AZD1222 vaccination. V and J are TRBV29-1 and TRBJ2-7; D gene uncertain. The TCR comes from an adult in good health. For the CDR3, the DNA is TGCAGCGTTGAAGAGGTTAGTAGCGAGCAGTACTTC. Residues: CSVEEVSSEQYF.